One sample yielded the 5 T cell receptor beta chains listed below, sequenced in a study of siplizumab effects on memory and regulatory T cells. Profiling relied on immunoSEQ multiplex PCR, and the TCRdb table lists in-frame clones only, not all of them. Of roughly 100,000 clones listed, around 90% were seen once; the top ten hold around 11%. Sequencing was done on a sample of non-Treg CD4+ T cells sorted from blood. These receptors were collected from a human donor in good health.

The CDR3 DNA reads TGTGCCACCATAGGGGGGGAAACAGATACGCAGTATTTT. It codes for CATIGGETDTQYF. The chain is built from TRBV2 and TRBJ2-3, with D perhaps matching TRBD2 (7 bases). This CDR3 has 13 amino acids. V was shortened by 10 bases and J by 3 bases, with 14 bases between the two germline ends. From germline, CDR1 is SNHLY and CDR2 FYNNEI.

The gene calls are TRBV10-3 and TRBJ2-1; 14 bases fit TRBD2. This CDR3 comprises 16 residues. V lost 0 bases to trimming and J lost 9 bases; unmatched junction nucleotides: 4. The germline V gene has CDR1 ENHRY and CDR2 SYGVKD. CDR3 loop: CAISESGLAGVGEQFF. Written as DNA, the CDR3 is TGTGCCATCAGTGAGTCGGGACTAGCGGGAGTTGGTGAGCAGTTCTTC.

J is TRBJ2-4 and V is TRBV27; 10 bases align to TRBD2. The germline V gene encodes CDR1 MNHEY and CDR2 SMNVEV (reference sequence). CDR3 length: 18 residues. Losses at the gene ends were 6 bases for V and 8 bases for J; bases not matched to a gene: 19. In DNA, the CDR3 is TGTGCCAGCAGCCCCTCTTTCCTCTCTAGCGGGAGTAGGGACATTCAGTACTTC. This codes for CASSPSFLSSGSRDIQYF.

This clone was detected only once. The chain links TRBV30 to TRBJ2-1, with D perhaps TRBD1 or TRBD2 (6 bases each). This CDR3 is built from 12 residues. Germline CDR1 GTSNPN, CDR2 SVGIG (reference sequence). V lost 0 bases and J 9 bases, leaving 9 bases between the germline ends. The CDR3 protein is CAWSVQGGEQFF. CDR3 sequence (DNA): TGTGCCTGGAGTGTACAGGGAGGTGAGCAGTTCTTC.

V and J are TRBV6-1 and TRBJ2-2; 8 bases align to TRBD1. Losses at the gene ends were 0 bases for V and 5 bases for J; bases not matched to a gene: 8. In germline, CDR1 is MNHNS, CDR2 SASEGT. The CDR3 length is 17 residues. The CDR3 here is CASSEALQGARTGELFF. The CDR3 nucleotides read TGTGCCAGCAGTGAAGCGCTTCAGGGGGCGCGAACCGGGGAGCTGTTTTTT.